A single TCR beta chain is shown here with its context. The antigen is unknown. The data were obtained in a study of long-term antiretroviral therapy in people with HIV. Study at large: Some samples came about a decade before the 2015 immediate-ART recommendation, and these were the earliest. General study results and limits: It was observed that HIV repertoires exhibited narrower CDR3 length ranges than controls.

The CDR3 extends over 15 amino acids. The germline V and J ends were trimmed by 3 bases and 1 base, with 10 bases remaining between them. In germline, CDR1 is KGHSH, CDR2 LQKENI. Assay version v3.0 of immunoSEQ was used, and it was run at survey level. This table comes from immunoSEQ multiplex PCR, and its TCRdb copy is limited to in-frame clones, with some not included. The repertoire includes about 17,000 clones, around 82% of them detected once, and over 3.5% sits in the top ten. Specimen: unsorted PBMCs, collected 0.1 years before starting antiretroviral therapy. This chain connects TRBV18 to TRBJ1-3; TRBD1 might be the D (5 bases). This TCR came from a man aged 18 to 29 with HIV. CDR3 region: CASSPGGWSGNTIYF. CDR3 nucleotide sequence: TGTGCCAGCTCACCCGGGGGTTGGTCTGGAAACACCATATATTTT.